This TCR beta chain was profiled in a study of blood T cell repertoires in COVID-19. Study at large: Acute and convalescent COVID-19 samples came from the United States, Italy and Spain. Sources were T cells, B-cell-depleted T cells, or PBMCs; the material itself was cDNA or gDNA.

The CDR3 loop spans 14 amino acids. Germline V gene sequence: CDR1 LGHNA, CDR2 YNFKEQ. V was shortened by 3 bases and J by 3 bases, with 12 bases between the two germline ends. While infection was still active, Seattle patients were enrolled and then followed longitudinally. As originally analysed: Nucleated cell number was recorded as an estimate derived from reference gene primer amplification. Libraries were prepared by immunoSEQ multiplex PCR; TCRdb keeps only in-frame clonotypes and omits some of them. V and J calls and clone size are as listed in that table; D and trimming were resolved from the DNA. The table has tens of thousands of clones, less than 95% seen once.

This rearrangement joins TRBV4-2 to TRBJ2-7; D is undetermined. The clonotype originates from a young man with COVID-19, enrolled during active disease. Sequencing was performed on peripheral blood. CDR3 loop: CASSQQSTGYEQYF. The CDR3, as DNA: TGTGCCAGCAGCCAGCAATCGACGGGCTACGAGCAGTACTTC.